The clone carrying this T cell receptor beta chain was detected only a few times. Its antigen remains unknown. Trimming cost V 3 bases and J 7 bases; bases outside gene matches: 7. Germline V gene lookup returns CDR1 DFQATT and CDR2 SNEGSKA (reference sequence). This CDR3 region has 14 residues. The time point here: persistent/refractory GD, antithyroid drugs over 5 years with positive TRAb. PBMC-extracted RNA yielded the TCR library. Graves' disease diagnoses used American Thyroid Association guidelines. Staff drew roughly 9 milliliters of peripheral blood into EDTA tubes. The data stem from a study of regulatory T cells in long-lasting Graves disease. Study-level information: Persistent Graves' disease denoted over 5 years of antithyroid drugs plus positive TSH receptor antibodies.

iRepertoire HTBI primers and Arm-PCR of CDR3 regions built TCR beta libraries. TCRdb fed the multiplex PCR reads into MiXCR, producing one record per CDR3 protein. The sample includes fewer than 450,000 distinct CDR3 sequences, 23% seen only once; the top ten take about a quarter. Notes on the study in general: It is possible that accuracy was reduced by the small size of the sample.

The chain is built from TRBV20-1 and TRBJ1-1; 11 nucleotides agree with TRBD1. The clonotype originates from a female donor with Graves disease. The sequences come from peripheral blood mononuclear cells (PBMCs), collected when the disease was refractory, from a patient treated with antithyroid drugs. The CDR3 coding sequence is TGCAGTGCTAGGGGGGACAGGGGGGGGTTTGAAGCTTTCTTT. This gives the protein CSARGDRGGFEAFF.